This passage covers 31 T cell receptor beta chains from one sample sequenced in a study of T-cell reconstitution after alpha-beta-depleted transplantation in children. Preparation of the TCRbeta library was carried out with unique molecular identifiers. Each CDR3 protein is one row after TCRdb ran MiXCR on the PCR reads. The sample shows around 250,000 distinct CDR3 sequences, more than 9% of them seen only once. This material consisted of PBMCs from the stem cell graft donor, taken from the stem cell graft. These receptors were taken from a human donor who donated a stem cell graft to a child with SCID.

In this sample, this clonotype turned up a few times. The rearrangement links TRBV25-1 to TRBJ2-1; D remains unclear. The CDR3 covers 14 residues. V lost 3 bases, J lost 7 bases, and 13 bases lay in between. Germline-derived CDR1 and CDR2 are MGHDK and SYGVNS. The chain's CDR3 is CASSDGPLWNEQFF. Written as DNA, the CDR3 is TGTGCCAGCAGTGATGGCCCTCTGTGGAATGAGCAGTTCTTC.

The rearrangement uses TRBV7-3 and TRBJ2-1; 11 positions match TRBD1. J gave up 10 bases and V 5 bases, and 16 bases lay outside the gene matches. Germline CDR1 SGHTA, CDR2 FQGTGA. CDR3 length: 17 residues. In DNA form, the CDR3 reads TGTGCCAGCAGCCTACGGAGGACAGGGGGCTCAGGGGGGGAGCAGTTCTTC. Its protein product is CASSLRRTGGSGGEQFF.

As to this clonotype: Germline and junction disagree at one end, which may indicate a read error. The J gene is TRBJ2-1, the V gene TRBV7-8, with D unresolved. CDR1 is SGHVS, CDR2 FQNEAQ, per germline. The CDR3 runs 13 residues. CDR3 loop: CAISPGLVNEQFF. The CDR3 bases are TGTGCCATCAGCCCTGGGCTGGTAAATGAGCAGTTCTTC.

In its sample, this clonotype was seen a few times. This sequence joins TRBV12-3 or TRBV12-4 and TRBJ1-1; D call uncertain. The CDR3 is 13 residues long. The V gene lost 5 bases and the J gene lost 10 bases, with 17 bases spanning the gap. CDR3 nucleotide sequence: TGTGCCAGCAGTCTCGGAAGGGCTAGAAGAGCTTTCTTT. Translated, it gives CASSLGRARRAFF.

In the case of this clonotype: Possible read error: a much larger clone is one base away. The CDR3 here is CASSLGRNANTVELFF. The CDR3 coding sequence is TGCGCCAGCAGCTTGGGACGGAACGCGAACACCGTGGAGCTGTTTTTT. The chain has TRBV5-1 and TRBJ2-2; D call uncertain. Germline-derived CDR1 and CDR2 are SGHRS and YFSETQ. The CDR3 sequence is 16 residues long.

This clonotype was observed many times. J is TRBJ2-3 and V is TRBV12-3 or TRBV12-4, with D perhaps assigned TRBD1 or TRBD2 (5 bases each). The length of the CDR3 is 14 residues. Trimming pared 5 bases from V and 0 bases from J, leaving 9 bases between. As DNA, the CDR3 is TGTGCCAGCAGTCAGAGGGACAGCACAGATACGCAGTATTTT. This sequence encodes CASSQRDSTDTQYF.

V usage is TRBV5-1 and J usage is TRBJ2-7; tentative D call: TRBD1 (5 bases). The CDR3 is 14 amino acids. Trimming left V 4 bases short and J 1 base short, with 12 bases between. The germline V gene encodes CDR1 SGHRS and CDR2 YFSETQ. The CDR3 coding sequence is TGCGCCAGCAGCATATCAGGGTTTTCCTACGAGCAGTACTTC. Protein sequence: CASSISGFSYEQYF.

CDR3 sequence: CSGHRGPATEAFF. CDR3 nucleotide sequence: TGCAGCGGTCACAGGGGGCCGGCCACTGAAGCTTTCTTT. The chain is built from TRBV29-1 and TRBJ1-1; 9 bases match TRBD1. Per germline, CDR1 SQVTM and CDR2 ANQGSEA. J was trimmed by 4 bases and V by 7 bases; bases with no gene match: 7. The CDR3 loop spans 13 amino acids. Full variable domain (outside the CDR3, taken from reference TRBV29-1 and TRBJ1-1): SAVISQKPSRDICQRGTSLTIQCQVDSQVTMMFWYRQQPGQSLTLIATANQGSEATYESGFVIDKFPISRPNLTFSTLTVSNMSPEDSSIYLCSGHRGPATEAFFGQGTRLTVV.

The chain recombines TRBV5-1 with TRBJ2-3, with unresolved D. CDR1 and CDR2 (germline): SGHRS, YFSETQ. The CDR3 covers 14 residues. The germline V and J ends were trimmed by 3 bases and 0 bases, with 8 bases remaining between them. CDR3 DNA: TGCGCCAGCAGCTCGGTCACCAGCACAGATACGCAGTATTTT. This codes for CASSSVTSTDTQYF.

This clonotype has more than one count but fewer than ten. Here the CDR3 DNA reads TGCGCCAGCAGTGAGTTCAGGAACACTGAAGCTTTCTTT. Translation: CASSEFRNTEAFF. This chain links TRBV10-2 with TRBJ1-1; D remains ambiguous. The CDR3 runs to 13 residues. V lost 1 base to trimming and J lost 1 base, with 4 bases between them. CDR1 is WSHSY, CDR2 SAAADI, per germline.

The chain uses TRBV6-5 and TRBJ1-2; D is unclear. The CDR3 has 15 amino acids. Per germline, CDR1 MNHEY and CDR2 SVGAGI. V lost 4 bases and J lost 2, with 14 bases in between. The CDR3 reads CASSSRALPNYGYTF. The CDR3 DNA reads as TGTGCCAGCAGTTCTCGGGCCCTACCCAACTATGGCTACACCTTC.

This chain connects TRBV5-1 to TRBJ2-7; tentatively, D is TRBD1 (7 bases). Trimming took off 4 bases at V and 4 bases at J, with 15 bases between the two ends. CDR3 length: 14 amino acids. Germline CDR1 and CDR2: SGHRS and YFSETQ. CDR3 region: CASSVDRAGYEQYF. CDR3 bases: TGCGCCAGCAGCGTTGACAGGGCGGGGTACGAGCAGTACTTC.

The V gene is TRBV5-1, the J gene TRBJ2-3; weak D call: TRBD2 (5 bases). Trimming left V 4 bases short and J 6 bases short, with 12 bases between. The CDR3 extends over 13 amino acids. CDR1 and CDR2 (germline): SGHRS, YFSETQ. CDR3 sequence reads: CASSPLVEDTQYF. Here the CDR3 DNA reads TGCGCCAGCAGCCCACTAGTCGAGGATACGCAGTATTTT. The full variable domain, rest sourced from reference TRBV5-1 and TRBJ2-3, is KAGVTQTPRYLIKTRGQQVTLSCSPISGHRSVSWYQQTPGQGLQFLFEYFSETQRNKGNFPGRFSGRQFSNSRSEMNVSTLELGDSALYLCASSPLVEDTQYFGPGTRLTVL.

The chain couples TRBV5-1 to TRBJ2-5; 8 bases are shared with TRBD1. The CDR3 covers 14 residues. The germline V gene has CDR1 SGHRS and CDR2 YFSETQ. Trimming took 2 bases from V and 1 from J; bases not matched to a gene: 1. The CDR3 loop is CASSLQGGQETQYF. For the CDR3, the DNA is TGCGCCAGCAGCTTACAGGGGGGCCAAGAGACCCAGTACTTC.

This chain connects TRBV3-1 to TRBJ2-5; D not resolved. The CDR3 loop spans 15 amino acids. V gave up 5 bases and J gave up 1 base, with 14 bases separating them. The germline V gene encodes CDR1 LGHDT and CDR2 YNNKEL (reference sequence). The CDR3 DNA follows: TGTGCCAGCAGCACCCAGCTGGGTGCCCAAGAGACCCAGTACTTC. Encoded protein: CASSTQLGAQETQYF.

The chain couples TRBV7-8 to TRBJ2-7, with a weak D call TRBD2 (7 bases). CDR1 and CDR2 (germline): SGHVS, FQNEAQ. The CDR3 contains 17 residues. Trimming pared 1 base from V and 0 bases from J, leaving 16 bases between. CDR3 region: CASSLGSGGELSYEQYF. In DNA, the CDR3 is TGTGCCAGCAGCTTAGGTTCGGGGGGCGAACTCTCCTACGAGCAGTACTTC. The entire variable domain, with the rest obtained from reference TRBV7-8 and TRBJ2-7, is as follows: GAGVSQSPRYKVAKRGQDVALRCDPISGHVSLFWYQQALGQGPEFLTYFQNEAQLDKSGLPSDRFFAERPEGSVSTLKIQRTQQEDSAVYLCASSLGSGGELSYEQYFGPGTRLTVT.

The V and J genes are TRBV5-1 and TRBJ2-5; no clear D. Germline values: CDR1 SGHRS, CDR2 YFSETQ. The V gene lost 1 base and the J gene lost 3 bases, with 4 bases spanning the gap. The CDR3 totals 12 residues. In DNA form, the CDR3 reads TGCGCCAGCAGCTTGCATGAAGAGACCCAGTACTTC. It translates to CASSLHEETQYF.

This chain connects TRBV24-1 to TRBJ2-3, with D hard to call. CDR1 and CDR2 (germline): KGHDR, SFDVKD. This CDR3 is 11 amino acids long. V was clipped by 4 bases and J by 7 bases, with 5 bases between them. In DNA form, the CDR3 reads TGTGCCACCAGTGACATCAATACGCAGTATTTT. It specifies CATSDINTQYF.

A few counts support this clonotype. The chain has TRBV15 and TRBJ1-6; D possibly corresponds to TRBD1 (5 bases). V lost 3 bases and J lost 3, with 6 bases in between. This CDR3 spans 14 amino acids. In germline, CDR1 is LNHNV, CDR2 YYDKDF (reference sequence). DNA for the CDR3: TGTGCCACCAGCAGCGGGGGCTATAATTCACCCCTCCACTTT. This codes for CATSSGGYNSPLHF.

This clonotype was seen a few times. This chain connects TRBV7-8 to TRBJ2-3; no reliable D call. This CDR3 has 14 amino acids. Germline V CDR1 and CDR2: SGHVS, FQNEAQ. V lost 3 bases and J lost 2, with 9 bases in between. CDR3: CASSFRGFTDTQYF. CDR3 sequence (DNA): TGTGCCAGCAGCTTTCGTGGGTTCACAGATACGCAGTATTTT.

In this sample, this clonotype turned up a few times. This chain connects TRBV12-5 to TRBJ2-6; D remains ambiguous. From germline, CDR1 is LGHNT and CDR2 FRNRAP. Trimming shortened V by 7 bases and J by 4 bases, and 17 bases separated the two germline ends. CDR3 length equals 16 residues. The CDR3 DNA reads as TGTGCTAGTGCCCTCCCCGGGCGCACGGGGGCCAACGTCCTGACTTTC. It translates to CASALPGRTGANVLTF.

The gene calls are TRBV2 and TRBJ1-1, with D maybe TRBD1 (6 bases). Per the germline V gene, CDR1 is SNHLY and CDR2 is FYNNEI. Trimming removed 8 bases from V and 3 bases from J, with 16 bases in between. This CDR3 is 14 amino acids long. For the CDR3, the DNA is TGTGCCAGCGTACGAGGGGGTGCGGACACTGAAGCTTTCTTT. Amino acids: CASVRGGADTEAFF. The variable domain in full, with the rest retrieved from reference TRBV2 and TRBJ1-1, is EPEVTQTPSHQVTQMGQEVILRCVPISNHLYFYWYRQILGQKVEFLVSFYNNEISEKSEIFDDQFSVERPDGSNFTLKIRSTKLEDSAMYFCASVRGGADTEAFFGQGTRLTVV.

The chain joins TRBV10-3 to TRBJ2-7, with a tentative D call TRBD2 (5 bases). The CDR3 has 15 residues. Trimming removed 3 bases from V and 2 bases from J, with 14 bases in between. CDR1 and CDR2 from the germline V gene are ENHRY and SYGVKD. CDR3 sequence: CAISDQNGGTYEQYF. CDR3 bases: TGTGCCATCAGTGATCAGAACGGAGGTACCTACGAGCAGTACTTC.

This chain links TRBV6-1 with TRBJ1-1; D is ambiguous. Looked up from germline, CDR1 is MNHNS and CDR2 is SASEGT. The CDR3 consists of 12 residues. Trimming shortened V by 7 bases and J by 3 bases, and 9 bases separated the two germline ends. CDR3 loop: CASKETYTEAFF. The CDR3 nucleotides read TGTGCCAGCAAAGAGACATACACTGAAGCTTTCTTT.

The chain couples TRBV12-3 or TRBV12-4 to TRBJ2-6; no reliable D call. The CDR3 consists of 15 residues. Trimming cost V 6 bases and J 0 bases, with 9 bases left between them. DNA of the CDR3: TGTGCCAGCAGGCTTCAAAGCTCTGGGGCCAACGTCCTGACTTTC. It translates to CASRLQSSGANVLTF.

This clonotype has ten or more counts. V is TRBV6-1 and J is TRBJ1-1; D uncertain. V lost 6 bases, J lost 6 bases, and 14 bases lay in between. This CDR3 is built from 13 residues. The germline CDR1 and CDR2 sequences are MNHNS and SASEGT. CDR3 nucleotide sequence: TGTGCCAGCAGACCTCAGGTTTACGCTGAAGCTTTCTTT. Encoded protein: CASRPQVYAEAFF.

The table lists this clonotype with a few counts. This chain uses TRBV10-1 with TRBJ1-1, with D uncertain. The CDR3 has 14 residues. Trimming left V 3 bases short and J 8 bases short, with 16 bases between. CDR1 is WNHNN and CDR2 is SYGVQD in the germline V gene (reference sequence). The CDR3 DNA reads TGCGCCAGCAGTGAAGTTGGAGGGCAAGGAGAAGCTTTCTTT. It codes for CASSEVGGQGEAFF.

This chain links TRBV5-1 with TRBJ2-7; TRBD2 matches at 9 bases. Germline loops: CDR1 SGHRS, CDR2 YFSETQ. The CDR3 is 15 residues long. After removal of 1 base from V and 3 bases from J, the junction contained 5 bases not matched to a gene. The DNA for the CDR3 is TGCGCCAGCAGCTTGTCCAGCGGGGGGATCTACGAGCAGTACTTC. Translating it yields CASSLSSGGIYEQYF.

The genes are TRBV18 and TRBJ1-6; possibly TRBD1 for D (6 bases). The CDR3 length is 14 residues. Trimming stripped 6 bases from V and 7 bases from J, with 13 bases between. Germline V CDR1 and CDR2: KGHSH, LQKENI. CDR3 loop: CASSHGQWNSPLHF. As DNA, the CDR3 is TGTGCCAGCTCTCACGGACAGTGGAATTCACCCCTCCACTTT.

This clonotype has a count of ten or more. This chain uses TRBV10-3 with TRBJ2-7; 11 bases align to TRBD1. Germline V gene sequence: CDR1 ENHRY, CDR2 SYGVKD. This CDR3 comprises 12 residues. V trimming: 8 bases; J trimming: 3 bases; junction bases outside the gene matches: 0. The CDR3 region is CAIGTGGYEQYF. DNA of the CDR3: TGTGCCATCGGGACAGGGGGCTACGAGCAGTACTTC.

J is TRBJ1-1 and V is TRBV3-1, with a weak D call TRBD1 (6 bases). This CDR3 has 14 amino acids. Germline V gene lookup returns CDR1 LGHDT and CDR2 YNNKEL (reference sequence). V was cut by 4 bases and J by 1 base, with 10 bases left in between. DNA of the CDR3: TGTGCCAGCAGCCGTTCACAGGGGAACACTGAAGCTTTCTTT. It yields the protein CASSRSQGNTEAFF.